Sequencing of this TCR beta chain was carried out in a study of neurological immune-mediated disorders. This CDR3 is 16 amino acids long. The ends were cut back, 1 base at V and 6 bases at J, with 16 bases in the middle. Germline loops: CDR1 MGHRA, CDR2 YSYEKL. TCRdb redid the calling of the 5' RACE reads with MiXCR, one entry per CDR3 protein. Here the sample spans 49,000 or so distinct CDR3 sequences, 16% being singletons. This clonotype was seen many times. This TCR derives from a man aged 55-75 years in good health. V is TRBV4-1 and J is TRBJ1-5; D is possibly TRBD1 (5 bases). The sequenced sample was PBMCs. CDR3 sequence: CASSQAWGGVGQPQHF. In DNA, the CDR3 is TGCGCCAGCAGCCAAGCCTGGGGAGGGGTGGGTCAGCCCCAGCATTTT.